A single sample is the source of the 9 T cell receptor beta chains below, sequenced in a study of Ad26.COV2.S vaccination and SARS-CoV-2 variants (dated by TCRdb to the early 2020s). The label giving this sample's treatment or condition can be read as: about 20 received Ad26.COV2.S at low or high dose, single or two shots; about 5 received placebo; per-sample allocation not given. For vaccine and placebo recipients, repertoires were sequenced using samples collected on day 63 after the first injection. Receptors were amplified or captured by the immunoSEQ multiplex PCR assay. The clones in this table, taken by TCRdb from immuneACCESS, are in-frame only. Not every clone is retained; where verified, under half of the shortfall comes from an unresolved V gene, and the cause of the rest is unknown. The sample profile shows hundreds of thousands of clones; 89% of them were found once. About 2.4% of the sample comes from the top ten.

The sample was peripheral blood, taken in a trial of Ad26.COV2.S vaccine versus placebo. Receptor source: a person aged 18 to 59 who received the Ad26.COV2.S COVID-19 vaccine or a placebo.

CDR3 sequence: CASTPRGAVADTQYF. Written as DNA, the CDR3 is TGCGCCAGCACCCCCCGAGGGGCGGTGGCAGATACGCAGTATTTT. This rearrangement joins TRBV5-1 to TRBJ2-3, with D possibly called TRBD1 or TRBD2 (5 bases each). Per the germline V gene, CDR1 is SGHRS and CDR2 is YFSETQ. Trimming removed 6 bases at V and 4 bases at J, with 18 bases between. The CDR3 loop spans 15 amino acids.

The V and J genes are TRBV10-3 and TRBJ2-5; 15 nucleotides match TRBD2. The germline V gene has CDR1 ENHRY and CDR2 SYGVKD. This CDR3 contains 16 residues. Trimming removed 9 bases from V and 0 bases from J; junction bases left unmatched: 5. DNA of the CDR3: TGTGCCATTGGGACTAGCGGGGGGACTAACCAAGAGACCCAGTACTTC. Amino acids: CAIGTSGGTNQETQYF.

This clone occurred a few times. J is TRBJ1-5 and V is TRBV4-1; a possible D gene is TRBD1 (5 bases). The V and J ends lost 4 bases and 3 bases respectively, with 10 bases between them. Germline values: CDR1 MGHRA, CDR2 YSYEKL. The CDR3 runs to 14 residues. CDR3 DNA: TGCGCCAGCAGCCGAGGGGTTTTCAATCAGCCCCAGCATTTT. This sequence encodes CASSRGVFNQPQHF.

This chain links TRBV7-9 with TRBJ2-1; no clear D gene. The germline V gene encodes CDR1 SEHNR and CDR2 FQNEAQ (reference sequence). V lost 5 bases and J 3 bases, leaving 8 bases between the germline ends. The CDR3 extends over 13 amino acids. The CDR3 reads CASSPPIYNEQFF. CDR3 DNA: TGTGCCAGCAGCCCCCCTATCTACAATGAGCAGTTCTTC.

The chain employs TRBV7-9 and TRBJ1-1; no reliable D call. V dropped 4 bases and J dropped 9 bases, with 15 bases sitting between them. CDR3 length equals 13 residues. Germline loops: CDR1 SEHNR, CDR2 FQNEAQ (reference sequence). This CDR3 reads CASSSERKLKAFF. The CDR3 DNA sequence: TGTGCCAGCAGCTCCGAACGAAAACTAAAAGCTTTCTTT.

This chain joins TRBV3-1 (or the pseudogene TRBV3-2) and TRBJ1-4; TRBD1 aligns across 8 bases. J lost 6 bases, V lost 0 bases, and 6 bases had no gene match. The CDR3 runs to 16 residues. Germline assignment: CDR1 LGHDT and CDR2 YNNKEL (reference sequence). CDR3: CASSQDWRTGYEKLFF. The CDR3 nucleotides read TGTGCCAGCAGCCAAGATTGGAGGACAGGGTATGAAAAACTGTTTTTT.

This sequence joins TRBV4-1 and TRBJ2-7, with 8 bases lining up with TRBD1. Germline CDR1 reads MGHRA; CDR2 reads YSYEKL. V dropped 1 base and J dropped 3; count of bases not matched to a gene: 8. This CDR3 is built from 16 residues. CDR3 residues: CASSQGQGAGVYEQYF. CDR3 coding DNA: TGCGCCAGCAGCCAAGGGCAGGGGGCTGGGGTCTACGAGCAGTACTTC.

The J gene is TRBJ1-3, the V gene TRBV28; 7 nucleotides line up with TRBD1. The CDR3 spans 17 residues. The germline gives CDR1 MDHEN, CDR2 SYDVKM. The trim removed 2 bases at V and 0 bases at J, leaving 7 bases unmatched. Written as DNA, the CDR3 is TGTGCCAGCAGTTTAAGTGGGACAGCTGGCTCTGGAAACACCATATATTTT. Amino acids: CASSLSGTAGSGNTIYF.

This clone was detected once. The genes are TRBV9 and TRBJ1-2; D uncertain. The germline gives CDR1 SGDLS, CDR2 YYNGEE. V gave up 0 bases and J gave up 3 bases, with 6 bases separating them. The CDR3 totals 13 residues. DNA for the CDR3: TGTGCCAGCAGCGTAGGACTTGACTATGGCTACACCTTC. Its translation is CASSVGLDYGYTF.